This TCR beta chain comes out of a study of low-dose radiotherapy and immunotherapy resistance in tumors. Across the whole study: Members of Cohort 2 were treated with 1 Gy per fraction every two weeks; their total was 13 Gy over 26 weeks. Each two-week cycle included intravenous cyclophosphamide 200 mg/m2, given one day before radiation and immunotherapy.

First-strand cDNA used TRAV- and TRBV-specific primers, covering alpha and beta chains. Over approximately 20 PCR cycles, TCRs were amplified from a constant-region primer and V-primer adapter. In vitro transcription amplified the mRNA that had been isolated. MiXCR was run by TCRdb on the reads, yielding one entry per CDR3 protein. The repertoire has over 65,000 distinct CDR3 sequences, 15% to 20% of them found once; the top ten carry less than 3.5%. Time point here: before trial treatment. Per the germline V gene, CDR1 is WSHSY and CDR2 is SAAADI. The CDR3 is made up of 17 amino acids, end residues included. This clonotype has just a few counts. It may be a read error: a sequence one base away is much more abundant. The limits of the CDR3 on the DNA are not certain, so only TCRdb's listed CDR3 is given.

The rearrangement uses TRBV10-2 and TRBJ2-2; TRBD1, the D gene given by the table, was not confirmed from the DNA. Sequenced here: PBMCs, sampled before treatment. This clonotype was sampled from a male donor with prostate cancer. The CDR3 region is CASSDPDRVGTPGSCFF.